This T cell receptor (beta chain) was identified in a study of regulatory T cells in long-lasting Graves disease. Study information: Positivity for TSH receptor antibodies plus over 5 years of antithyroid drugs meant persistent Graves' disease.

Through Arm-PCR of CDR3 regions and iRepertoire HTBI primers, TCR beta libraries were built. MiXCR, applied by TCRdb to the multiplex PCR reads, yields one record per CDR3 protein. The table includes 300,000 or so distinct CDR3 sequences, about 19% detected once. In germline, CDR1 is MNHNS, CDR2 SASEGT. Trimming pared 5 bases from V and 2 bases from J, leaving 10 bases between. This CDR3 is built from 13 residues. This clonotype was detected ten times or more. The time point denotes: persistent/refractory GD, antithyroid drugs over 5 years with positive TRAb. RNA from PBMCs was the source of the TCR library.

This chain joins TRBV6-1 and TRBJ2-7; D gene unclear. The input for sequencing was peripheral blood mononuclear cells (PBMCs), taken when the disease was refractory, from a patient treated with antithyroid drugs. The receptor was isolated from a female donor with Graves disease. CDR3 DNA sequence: TGTGCCAGCAGTCTTGGACCGACCTACGAGCAGTACTTC. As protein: CASSLGPTYEQYF.